Listed below are T cell receptor beta chains from one sample, sequenced in a study of T-cell reconstitution after alpha-beta-depleted transplantation in children. Each CDR3 protein is one row after TCRdb ran MiXCR on the PCR reads. The repertoire holds about 610,000 distinct CDR3 sequences, with around 27% as singletons. The sample was PBMCs, taken before TCRalphabeta/CD19-depleted stem cell transplant. The receptors stem from a boy younger than two with Wiskott-Aldrich syndrome, due to receive a stem cell transplant. Each CDR3 is given with its conserved first and last residue. D genes are given only for firm matches. Clone size is shown for a subset of rows, as once, few, many or a class of expanded clone.

clone_size: few
d_call: NA
v_call: TRBV6-2/TRBV6-3
j_call: TRBJ2-2
cdr3_aa: CASSRGLQGTGELFF
cdr3_nt: TGTGCCAGCAGCCGGGGCCTACAAGGGACCGGGGAGCTGTTTTTT

clone_size: few
d_call: TRBD1
v_call: TRBV5-1
j_call: TRBJ1-1
cdr3_aa: CASSAGTGWGAEAFF
cdr3_nt: TGCGCCAGCAGCGCGGGGACAGGGTGGGGAGCTGAAGCTTTCTTT

clone_size: NA
d_call: NA
v_call: TRBV9
j_call: TRBJ2-5
cdr3_aa: CASSVSGKETQYF
cdr3_nt: TGTGCCAGCAGCGTCTCAGGGAAAGAGACCCAGTACTTC

clone_size: NA
d_call: NA
v_call: TRBV28
j_call: TRBJ2-7
cdr3_aa: CASSLLEQGRYEQYF
cdr3_nt: TGTGCCAGCAGTTTGTTGGAACAGGGTCGCTACGAGCAGTACTTC

clone_size: NA
d_call: NA
v_call: TRBV11-2
j_call: TRBJ2-1
cdr3_aa: CASRAGTEQFF
cdr3_nt: TGTGCCAGCAGGGCCGGGACAGAGCAGTTCTTC

clone_size: few
d_call: NA
v_call: TRBV24-1
j_call: TRBJ2-3
cdr3_aa: CATSDFGTQYF
cdr3_nt: TGTGCCACCAGTGATTTTGGTACGCAGTATTTT

clone_size: NA
d_call: NA
v_call: TRBV5-1
j_call: TRBJ2-3
cdr3_aa: CASSLGPGETDTQYF
cdr3_nt: TGCGCCAGCAGCTTGGGACCGGGAGAAACAGATACGCAGTATTTT

clone_size: few
d_call: TRBD2
v_call: TRBV7-2
j_call: TRBJ2-1
cdr3_aa: CASSLARTSGAVYNEQFF
cdr3_nt: TGTGCCAGCAGCTTAGCTAGGACTAGCGGGGCTGTTTACAATGAGCAGTTCTTC

clone_size: few
d_call: NA
v_call: TRBV20-1
j_call: TRBJ2-2
cdr3_aa: CRPDSGTGELFF
cdr3_nt: TGCAGGCCGGACAGCGGCACCGGGGAGCTGTTTTTT

clone_size: NA
d_call: NA
v_call: TRBV5-1
j_call: TRBJ2-5
cdr3_aa: CASSIGARSVETQYF
cdr3_nt: TGCGCCAGCAGCATCGGGGCCAGATCAGTAGAGACCCAGTACTTC

clone_size: few
d_call: NA
v_call: TRBV20-1
j_call: TRBJ2-2
cdr3_aa: CSARDQVGELFF
cdr3_nt: TGCAGTGCTAGAGATCAGGTCGGGGAGCTGTTTTTT

clone_size: few
d_call: NA
v_call: TRBV7-6
j_call: TRBJ2-1
cdr3_aa: CASSFMGGEQFF
cdr3_nt: TGTGCCAGCAGCTTTATGGGTGGTGAGCAGTTCTTC

clone_size: once
d_call: NA
v_call: TRBV2
j_call: TRBJ2-1
cdr3_aa: CASSAPRGTNYNEQFF
cdr3_nt: TGTGCCAGCAGTGCCCCTCGCGGGACCAACTACAATGAGCAGTTCTTC

clone_size: few
d_call: NA
v_call: TRBV10-2
j_call: TRBJ2-1
cdr3_aa: CASSESERPWGEQFF
cdr3_nt: TGCGCCAGCAGTGAGTCGGAGCGCCCCTGGGGTGAGCAGTTCTTC

clone_size: NA
d_call: NA
v_call: TRBV5-1
j_call: TRBJ1-2
cdr3_aa: CASSLEAANYGYTF
cdr3_nt: TGCGCCAGCAGCTTGGAAGCTGCTAACTATGGCTACACCTTC

clone_size: few
d_call: NA
v_call: TRBV25-1
j_call: TRBJ2-3
cdr3_aa: CASSESPVSPSDTQYF
cdr3_nt: TGTGCCAGCAGTGAGTCGCCAGTTAGTCCATCAGATACGCAGTATTTT

clone_size: NA
d_call: TRBD1
v_call: TRBV28
j_call: TRBJ1-5
cdr3_aa: CASRADRANQPQHF
cdr3_nt: TGTGCCAGCAGGGCCGACAGGGCCAATCAGCCCCAGCATTTT

clone_size: few
d_call: NA
v_call: TRBV5-1
j_call: TRBJ1-2
cdr3_aa: CASNRDGDNYGYTF
cdr3_nt: TGCGCCAGCAACCGGGACGGAGATAACTATGGCTACACCTTC

clone_size: NA
d_call: NA
v_call: TRBV12-3/TRBV12-4
j_call: TRBJ1-6
cdr3_aa: CASSPPGSPLHF
cdr3_nt: TGTGCCAGCAGTCCGCCAGGGTCACCCCTCCACTTT

clone_size: NA
d_call: NA
v_call: TRBV2
j_call: TRBJ2-2
cdr3_aa: CASRGGQTGELFF
cdr3_nt: TGTGCCAGCAGGGGGGGACAGACCGGGGAGCTGTTTTTT

clone_size: few
d_call: NA
v_call: TRBV6-1
j_call: TRBJ1-5
cdr3_aa: CASSAGRNQPQHF
cdr3_nt: TGTGCCAGCTCTGCGGGCCGCAATCAGCCCCAGCATTTT

clone_size: NA
d_call: TRBD2
v_call: TRBV12-3/TRBV12-4
j_call: TRBJ2-1
cdr3_aa: CAILRLAGYNEQFF
cdr3_nt: TGTGCCATCCTTCGGCTAGCGGGCTACAATGAGCAGTTCTTC

clone_size: NA
d_call: NA
v_call: TRBV7-9
j_call: TRBJ1-4
cdr3_aa: CASSAGSSRGANEKLFF
cdr3_nt: TGTGCCAGCAGCGCGGGGTCTTCCCGCGGAGCCAATGAAAAACTGTTTTTT

clone_size: NA
d_call: TRBD1
v_call: TRBV5-1
j_call: TRBJ1-1
cdr3_aa: CASRRETGVAFF
cdr3_nt: TGCGCCAGCAGGAGGGAAACAGGGGTAGCTTTCTTT

clone_size: few
d_call: NA
v_call: TRBV7-9
j_call: TRBJ2-5
cdr3_aa: CASSAIMQQETQYF
cdr3_nt: TGTGCCAGCAGCGCTATCATGCAGCAAGAGACCCAGTACTTC

clone_size: NA
d_call: TRBD1
v_call: TRBV20-1
j_call: TRBJ1-5
cdr3_aa: CSAKDRATDQPQHF
cdr3_nt: TGCAGTGCTAAGGACAGGGCAACTGATCAGCCCCAGCATTTT

clone_size: few
d_call: NA
v_call: TRBV4-2
j_call: TRBJ1-5
cdr3_aa: CASSQFGGNSNQPQHF
cdr3_nt: TGTGCCAGCAGCCAATTTGGGGGGAATAGCAATCAGCCCCAGCATTTT

clone_size: NA
d_call: NA
v_call: TRBV4-1
j_call: TRBJ1-1
cdr3_aa: CASRVQMNTEAFF
cdr3_nt: TGCGCCAGCAGGGTACAGATGAACACTGAAGCTTTCTTT

clone_size: few
d_call: NA
v_call: TRBV11-2
j_call: TRBJ1-6
cdr3_aa: CASSLSVNSPLHF
cdr3_nt: TGTGCCAGCAGCTTATCTGTTAATTCACCCCTCCACTTT

clone_size: few
d_call: NA
v_call: TRBV12-3/TRBV12-4
j_call: TRBJ1-1
cdr3_aa: CATTRKAEAFF
cdr3_nt: TGTGCCACCACAAGGAAGGCTGAAGCTTTCTTT

clone_size: NA
d_call: NA
v_call: TRBV20-1
j_call: TRBJ1-5
cdr3_aa: CSAARANSNQPQHF
cdr3_nt: TGCAGTGCAGCCCGGGCCAATAGCAATCAGCCCCAGCATTTT

clone_size: NA
d_call: TRBD2
v_call: TRBV9
j_call: TRBJ2-7
cdr3_aa: CASSGSLAGYEQYF
cdr3_nt: TGTGCCAGCAGCGGGTCACTAGCGGGCTACGAGCAGTACTTC

clone_size: NA
d_call: NA
v_call: TRBV5-1
j_call: TRBJ1-5
cdr3_aa: CASSPWSPSQPQHF
cdr3_nt: TGCGCCAGCAGCCCCTGGAGCCCCAGTCAGCCCCAGCATTTT

clone_size: NA
d_call: NA
v_call: TRBV12-3/TRBV12-4
j_call: TRBJ2-5
cdr3_aa: CASSFRGVQETQYF
cdr3_nt: TGTGCCAGCAGTTTTAGAGGGGTTCAAGAGACCCAGTACTTC

clone_size: NA
d_call: NA
v_call: TRBV28
j_call: TRBJ2-5
cdr3_aa: CASSSFGGPAETQYF
cdr3_nt: TGTGCCAGCAGTTCGTTTGGGGGGCCCGCGGAGACCCAGTACTTC

clone_size: NA
d_call: TRBD2
v_call: TRBV10-2
j_call: TRBJ2-2
cdr3_aa: CASRETSGSTGELFF
cdr3_nt: TGCGCCAGCCGGGAAACTAGCGGGAGTACCGGGGAGCTGTTTTTT

clone_size: NA
d_call: NA
v_call: TRBV29-1
j_call: TRBJ2-2
cdr3_aa: CSVKDGRSAGELFF
cdr3_nt: TGCAGCGTTAAAGACGGGAGATCTGCCGGGGAGCTGTTTTTT

clone_size: NA
d_call: TRBD1
v_call: TRBV5-1
j_call: TRBJ2-6
cdr3_aa: CASSLRTGIYSGANVLTF
cdr3_nt: TGCGCCAGCAGCCTCAGGACAGGGATCTACTCTGGGGCCAACGTCCTGACTTTC

clone_size: few
d_call: TRBD1
v_call: TRBV12-3/TRBV12-4
j_call: TRBJ1-4
cdr3_aa: CASSLTPGQHNEKLFF
cdr3_nt: TGTGCCAGCAGTTTAACACCGGGACAGCATAATGAAAAACTGTTTTTT

clone_size: few
d_call: NA
v_call: TRBV5-1
j_call: TRBJ2-5
cdr3_aa: CASSPGTPLETQYF
cdr3_nt: TGCGCCAGCAGCCCTGGGACACCTCTGGAGACCCAGTACTTC

clone_size: NA
d_call: NA
v_call: TRBV15
j_call: TRBJ2-5
cdr3_aa: CATSRRGGTQYF
cdr3_nt: TGTGCCACCAGCAGGCGTGGGGGGACCCAGTACTTC

clone_size: few
d_call: NA
v_call: TRBV4-1
j_call: TRBJ2-7
cdr3_aa: CASSQVLATTYEQYF
cdr3_nt: TGCGCCAGCAGCCAAGTTTTGGCTACCACCTACGAGCAGTACTTC

clone_size: few
d_call: NA
v_call: TRBV19
j_call: TRBJ2-2
cdr3_aa: CASSLIALNTGELFF
cdr3_nt: TGTGCCAGTAGTCTTATAGCCTTGAACACCGGGGAGCTGTTTTTT

clone_size: few
d_call: TRBD2
v_call: TRBV5-1
j_call: TRBJ2-1
cdr3_aa: CASSLVVGGPSNEQFF
cdr3_nt: TGCGCCAGCAGCTTGGTCGTGGGAGGGCCTAGCAATGAGCAGTTCTTC

clone_size: NA
d_call: NA
v_call: TRBV4-1
j_call: TRBJ2-7
cdr3_aa: CASTPQQGPSFPPYEQYF
cdr3_nt: TGCGCCAGCACCCCTCAACAGGGACCTAGTTTCCCTCCCTACGAGCAGTACTTC

clone_size: NA
d_call: NA
v_call: TRBV5-5
j_call: TRBJ2-1
cdr3_aa: CASGTPELSGNEQFF
cdr3_nt: TGTGCCAGCGGTACACCGGAGCTTTCGGGGAATGAGCAGTTCTTC

clone_size: NA
d_call: NA
v_call: TRBV7-3
j_call: TRBJ1-1
cdr3_aa: CASSLFRATEAFF
cdr3_nt: TGTGCCAGCAGCTTATTCAGGGCCACTGAAGCTTTCTTT

clone_size: few
d_call: TRBD2
v_call: TRBV5-1
j_call: TRBJ2-7
cdr3_aa: CASSLAGTSGRATYEQYF
cdr3_nt: TGCGCCAGCAGCTTGGCCGGGACTAGCGGGAGAGCAACCTACGAGCAGTACTTC

clone_size: few
d_call: NA
v_call: TRBV5-1
j_call: TRBJ2-7
cdr3_aa: CASSSGTRTSRLIGSYEQYF
cdr3_nt: TGCGCCAGCAGCAGCGGGACACGGACGTCGAGGTTGATTGGGTCCTACGAGCAGTACTTC

clone_size: NA
d_call: TRBD2
v_call: TRBV27
j_call: TRBJ2-1
cdr3_aa: CASRRIAGLNEQFF
cdr3_nt: TGTGCCAGCAGAAGGATAGCGGGGCTCAATGAGCAGTTCTTC

clone_size: few
d_call: NA
v_call: TRBV20-1
j_call: TRBJ1-5
cdr3_aa: CSAAWGGDQPQHF
cdr3_nt: TGCAGTGCCGCCTGGGGGGGCGATCAGCCCCAGCATTTT

clone_size: few
d_call: NA
v_call: TRBV15
j_call: TRBJ2-2
cdr3_aa: CATSRDSTTGELFF
cdr3_nt: TGTGCCACCAGCAGAGACTCTACCACCGGGGAGCTGTTTTTT